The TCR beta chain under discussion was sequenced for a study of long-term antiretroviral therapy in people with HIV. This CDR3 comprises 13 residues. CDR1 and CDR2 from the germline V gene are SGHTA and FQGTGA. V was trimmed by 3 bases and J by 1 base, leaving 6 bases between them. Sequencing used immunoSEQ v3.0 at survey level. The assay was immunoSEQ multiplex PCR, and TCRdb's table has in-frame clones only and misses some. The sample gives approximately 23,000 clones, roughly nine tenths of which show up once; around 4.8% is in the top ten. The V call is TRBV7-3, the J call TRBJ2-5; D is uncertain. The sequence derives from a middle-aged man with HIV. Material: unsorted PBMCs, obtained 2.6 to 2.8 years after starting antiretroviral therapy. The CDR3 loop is CASSFGSQETQYF. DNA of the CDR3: TGTGCCAGCAGCTTCGGATCCCAAGAGACCCAGTACTTC.